The present entry profiles one T cell receptor (beta chain) with its context. Its target is not known. TCR beta CDR3 region amplification was performed from RNA transcripts. An initial round of RT-PCR targeting the TCR CDR3 relied on the HTBI primer set. Each CDR3 protein is one row after TCRdb ran MiXCR on the multiplex PCR reads. The table shows about 460,000 distinct CDR3 sequences, with about 20% occurring only once. The source of the sample is a study of T cells in Graves' hyperthyroidism and ophthalmopathy. Study outcomes and limitations: Classification by a 13 V-J model distinguished ophthalmopathy from stable hyperthyroidism.

The trim removed 4 bases at V and 6 bases at J, leaving 7 bases unmatched. CDR1 and CDR2 from the germline V gene are KGHSH and LQKENI. The CDR3 extends over 16 amino acids. Under 3 months was the duration of disease in ophthalmopathy patients, who also had a Clinical Activity Score of at least 3 and a NOSPECS grade of at least 4. Uncontrolled infection, other autoimmune disease, pregnancy or lactation barred patients from enrollment. Diagnoses were established using clinical symptoms, serum thyroxine and TRAb, thyroid ultrasound and orbital computed tomography. Material for sequencing was blood. This TCR was recovered from a woman between 65 and 79 years old with Graves' ophthalmopathy. The gene calls are TRBV18 and TRBJ1-5; 12 bases line up with TRBD1. CDR3 sequence reads: CASSLGTGGVGQPQHF. In nucleotides, the CDR3 is TGTGCCAGCTCACTAGGGACAGGGGGCGTGGGTCAGCCCCAGCATTTT.